This is a list of T cell receptor beta chains from one sample in a study of cytotoxic CD8 clonotypes in ibrutinib-treated CLL. The method was immunoSEQ multiplex PCR; TCRdb's version includes in-frame clones alone and lacks a portion of them. Of some 150,000 clones listed, over 60% were seen once; the top ten hold around 13%. The material sequenced was PBMCs, taken after 12 months of ibrutinib treatment. Receptors were obtained from a human donor with chronic lymphocytic leukemia. Both conserved end residues are part of each CDR3. Each record gives: clone size, V gene, D gene, J gene, CDR3 DNA, CDR3 protein. The D gene is left open where the match is weak. The size field is filled for only some rows; it gives once, few, many or a size class.

-	TRBV19	TRBD1	TRBJ1-2	TGTGCCAGTAGTATATCCCTTGGCAGGGGGCGCTCGGAGTATGGCTACACCTTC	CASSISLGRGRSEYGYTF
once	TRBV12-5	-	TRBJ2-7	TGTGCTAGTGGTTTGGTATTTACAGGGTCTGGCTACGAGCAGTACTTC	CASGLVFTGSGYEQYF
-	TRBV15	TRBD2	TRBJ2-1	TGTGCCACCAGCAGAGCGGGAGGGCCGTACGCTGATGAGCAGTTCTTC	CATSRAGGPYADEQFF
-	TRBV11-2	TRBD2	TRBJ2-1	TGTGCCAGCAGCCCTACCGCTAGCGGGGCATACAATGAGCAGTTCTTC	CASSPTASGAYNEQFF
-	TRBV7-6	-	TRBJ2-7	TGTGCCAGCAGCTTAAACAGCGGTAGACTGTACGAGCAGTACTTC	CASSLNSGRLYEQYF
-	TRBV11-2	TRBD2	TRBJ2-7	TGTGCCAGCAGCACAACTAGCGGGAGTACCGAGCAGTACTTC	CASSTTSGSTEQYF
-	TRBV6-1	TRBD2	TRBJ2-1	TGTGCCAGCAGTGATCTTAGCGGGAACTCCTACAATGAGCAGTTCTTC	CASSDLSGNSYNEQFF
-	TRBV27	-	TRBJ1-6	TGTGCCAGCAGTTTAAGGGGATATTCACCCCTCCACTTT	CASSLRGYSPLHF
-	TRBV7-2	-	TRBJ2-7	TGTGCCAGCAGCTCACGGACAGCAGAAAACCCCTACGAGCAGTACTTC	CASSSRTAENPYEQYF
-	TRBV7-6	-	TRBJ1-4	TGTGCCAGCAGCCCCGAGAAGACCTATAATGAAAAACTGTTTTTT	CASSPEKTYNEKLFF
-	TRBV9	-	TRBJ2-1	TGTGCCAGCAGCTCCCAGAAGGGATACAATGAGCAGTTCTTC	CASSSQKGYNEQFF
-	TRBV7-9	-	TRBJ2-1	TGTGCCAGCAGCTTCTTAGCGATTAGCTCCTACAATGAGCAGTTCTTC	CASSFLAISSYNEQFF
few	TRBV7-3	TRBD2	TRBJ2-1	TGTGCCAGCAGCGCGGGACTAGCGGGAGGCAATGAGCAGTTCTTC	CASSAGLAGGNEQFF
-	TRBV7-6	TRBD1	TRBJ2-3	TGTGCCAGCAGCACCGGGACAGGGGCCTCAAATACGCAGTATTTT	CASSTGTGASNTQYF